There are many counts of the clone carrying this T cell receptor beta chain. The antigen is unknown. The data were taken from a study of T cells after yellow fever vaccination. Study details: Fractions low in cell number were prepared with SMART-Seq v4 Ultra Low Input. Notes on the study in general: Post-booster reappearance was seen for most primary-vaccination clones (around 97% CD4, 75% to 90% CD8).

Trimming took 0 bases from V and 6 from J, leaving 13 bases between them. The CDR3 totals 15 residues. Germline CDR1 is SGHKS and CDR2 is YYEKEE (reference sequence). UMIs and a universal primer site were added when TCR cDNA was made by 5'RACE template switching. TCRdb passed the 5' RACE reads through MiXCR, listing each CDR3 protein once. The table lists around 310,000 distinct CDR3 sequences, about 3.5% of them singletons. The sequencing used PBMCs, collected on the day of the yellow fever booster vaccination. The chain is built from TRBV5-5 and TRBJ2-4; a possible D gene is TRBD1 (6 bases). The source is a man between 18 and 29 years old who received the YFV17D yellow fever vaccine. Here the CDR3 reads CASSLGQGSLNIQYF. CDR3 DNA: TGTGCCAGCAGCTTGGGTCAGGGGTCGTTAAACATTCAGTACTTC.